This T cell receptor (beta chain) derives from a study of OX40 agonist ivuxolimab in advanced cancers. There are 14 residues in the CDR3. V dropped 5 bases and J dropped 4 bases, with 9 bases sitting between them. Germline CDR1 and CDR2: SGHTA and FQGNSA. Points from the study as a whole: In a subset of nonresponders, normalized T-cell clonal expansion was also low. Antigen specificity of clonally expanded peripheral T cells was not established. CD4+ and CD8+ T cells in blood underwent clonal expansion by week 6 at 0.1 to 3.0 mg/kg.

A note on this clone: The antigen remains unidentified.

Measured with immunoSEQ multiplex PCR; TCRdb has only the in-frame clones, and not every one. The data contain about 89,000 clones, approximately 91% of them singletons. The sample was CD4+ or CD8+ T cells sorted from blood, taken in a trial of the OX40 agonist ivuxolimab. The chain links TRBV7-2 to TRBJ1-6; D ambiguous. The receptor was derived from an adult with an advanced solid tumor such as melanoma, head and neck, liver or kidney cancer. The CDR3 spells CASSLNGYNSPLHF. CDR3 DNA sequence: TGTGCCAGCAGCCTCAACGGATATAATTCACCCCTCCACTTT.